This is a list of T cell receptor beta chains from one sample in a study of cytomegalovirus exposure and HLA in healthy donors. Using immunoSEQ multiplex PCR, the repertoire was profiled, and TCRdb retains in-frame clones only, with some absent. The sample lists roughly 190,000 clones, roughly three quarters occurring once. Sequenced sample: PBMCs. These receptors were obtained from a woman between 50 and 59 years old in good health and CMV-seronegative. Both conserved end residues are part of each CDR3. Each record gives: V gene, clone size, D gene, J gene, CDR3 DNA, CDR3 protein. A D gene is named only where the DNA matches it firmly. The size entry is marked missing in some rows and otherwise reads once, few, many or a size class.

TRBV18,-,TRBD2,TRBJ2-3,TGTGCCAGCTCACCAGGGGGGGTACTGGGCACAGATACGCAGTATTTT,CASSPGGVLGTDTQYF
TRBV28,once,-,TRBJ1-2,TGTGCCAGCAGTTTTGGGGGGGCCGGCTATGGCTACACCTTC,CASSFGGAGYGYTF
TRBV10-2,-,-,TRBJ1-1,TGCGCCAGCAGGACCGAACAGGGATTGGGAATGAACACTGAAGCTTTCTTT,CASRTEQGLGMNTEAFF
TRBV5-4,-,TRBD2,TRBJ2-1,TGTGCCAGCAGCTCGGGACTAGCGGGGAGAAATGAGCAGTTCTTC,CASSSGLAGRNEQFF
TRBV11-2,-,-,TRBJ2-3,TGTGCCAGCAGCTTACAAGAGACTAGCACAGATACGCAGTATTTT,CASSLQETSTDTQYF
TRBV4-3,-,-,TRBJ2-3,TGCGCCAGCAGCCAAGAGGGAGGACGGGCAGATACGCAGTATTTT,CASSQEGGRADTQYF
TRBV6-5,-,TRBD2,TRBJ2-2,TGTGCCAGCGGGGGGGGGTTCGCGGCCGGGGAGCTGTTTTTT,CASGGGFAAGELFF
TRBV11-2,-,-,TRBJ1-2,TGTGCCAGCAGCTTAGAGGACATAAACTATGGCTACACCTTC,CASSLEDINYGYTF
TRBV28,once,-,TRBJ1-2,TGTGCCAGCAGTTTACCAAACGGGGGGGCGTATGGCTACACCTTC,CASSLPNGGAYGYTF
TRBV7-9,-,TRBD1,TRBJ2-7,TGTGCCAGCAGCCAGGGGACAGGAGTCTACGAGCAGTACTTC,CASSQGTGVYEQYF
TRBV13,-,-,TRBJ2-3,TGTGCCAGCAGCTTAGAAGGGGGGGCCTCAGATACGCAGTATTTT,CASSLEGGASDTQYF
TRBV6-5,-,-,TRBJ2-7,TGTGCCGTTCAAGGGGGGACAGCCCCCTACGAGCAGTACTTC,CAVQGGTAPYEQYF
TRBV4-2,-,TRBD2,TRBJ2-1,TGTGCCAGCAGCCAGGATAGCGGGGGGCTATACAATGAGCAGTTCTTC,CASSQDSGGLYNEQFF
TRBV5-6,once,TRBD1,TRBJ1-4,TGTGCCAGCAGCTTGGGCCCCGGGACAGGGGGTGAAAAACTGTTTTTT,CASSLGPGTGGEKLFF
TRBV12-5,-,TRBD1,TRBJ2-1,TGTGCTAGTGGTTTGTCCGGGACAGGCAATGAGCAGTTCTTC,CASGLSGTGNEQFF
TRBV19,-,-,TRBJ2-1,TGTGCCAGTAGCGGGGCCTACAATGAGCAGTTCTTC,CASSGAYNEQFF
TRBV11-2,-,-,TRBJ1-5,TGTGCCAGCAGCTTAGAGCGGGACCGGGCCCAGCATTTT,CASSLERDRAQHF
TRBV7-9,-,-,TRBJ1-1,TGTTCCAGCAGTCAACAGGGTCAAAAAAACACTGAAGCTTTCTTT,CSSSQQGQKNTEAFF
TRBV7-3,-,-,TRBJ1-2,TGTGCCACCTCACCTGGGAGGGGGGCCTATGGCTACACCTTC,CATSPGRGAYGYTF
TRBV25-1,-,-,TRBJ2-3,TGTGCCAGCAGTCGGACCGGGGGGCCAGATACGCAGTATTTT,CASSRTGGPDTQYF
TRBV6-1,-,TRBD1,TRBJ1-5,TGTGCCAGCAGGACAGGGGGCTTCAATCAGCCCCAGCATTTT,CASRTGGFNQPQHF
TRBV10-1,-,TRBD1,TRBJ1-1,TGCGCCAGCAGTGAGGTCCCAGCCTACAGGGGTTGTTCCACTGAAGCTTTCTTT,CASSEVPAYRGCSTEAFF
TRBV6-5,-,TRBD1,TRBJ1-1,TGTGCCAGCAGACACCGGGACAGGATGAACACTGAAGCTTTCTTT,CASRHRDRMNTEAFF
TRBV7-2,-,TRBD2,TRBJ2-6,TGTGCCAGCACCTTAAGGACCCAGGCGGGAGTGGCTGGGGCCAACGTCCTGACTTTC,CASTLRTQAGVAGANVLTF
TRBV13,once,TRBD2,TRBJ2-1,TGTGCCAGCAGCCCTAAGTGGGGGGGGAATGAGCAGTTCTTC,CASSPKWGGNEQFF
TRBV18,-,-,TRBJ2-3,TGTGCCAGCTCACCAATTGGGCCAGATACGCAGTATTTT,CASSPIGPDTQYF
TRBV19,-,TRBD2,TRBJ2-7,TGTGCCAGTACCGCAACGGGGGGTTCCTACGAGCAGTACTTC,CASTATGGSYEQYF